These 22 T cell receptor beta chains share one sample of origin, sequenced in a study of shared clonotypes between healthy human individuals. The repertoire was sequenced with immunoSEQ multiplex PCR; TCRdb's copy has only in-frame clones and lacks some. The sample lists roughly 500,000 clones, roughly 95% seen once, with about 0.054% in the top ten. Sequenced sample: naive CD4+ T cells sorted from blood. Subset of the sample: CD45RA+ positively selected. Source of these receptors: a woman aged 30 to 39 in good health.

V and J are TRBV7-2 and TRBJ1-2; D is undetermined. CDR1 is SGHTA and CDR2 is FQGNSA in the germline V gene. The CDR3 sequence is 14 residues long. With 1 base removed from V and 3 bases from J, the gap between germline ends came to 9 bases. The CDR3 spells CASSLDSEDYGYTF. CDR3 DNA: TGTGCCAGCAGCTTAGACAGCGAAGACTATGGCTACACCTTC.

The rearrangement uses TRBV1 and TRBJ2-7; no DNA check was done on the table's D call, TRBD1. TRBV1 is a pseudogene locus. The CDR3 is made up of 13 amino acids. CDR3 amino acids: CTSSRGQSLRPYF. CDR3 sequence (DNA): TGCACCAGCAGCCGGGGACAGTCCCTCAGACCGTACTTC.

The chain links TRBV29-1 to TRBJ2-1; D is uncertain. This CDR3 has 11 residues. Trimming removed 5 bases from V and 7 bases from J, with 9 bases in between. Germline values: CDR1 SQVTM, CDR2 ANQGSEA. The DNA of the CDR3 is TGCAGCGTTCGTCTTTCGAATGAGCAGTTCTTC. Protein sequence: CSVRLSNEQFF.

This chain uses TRBV11-2 with TRBJ2-5; 12 positions match TRBD1. The CDR3 sequence is 17 residues long. Germline trimming cut 2 bases from V and 6 bases from J; bases unmatched to any gene: 10. Germline V lookup: CDR1 SGHAT, CDR2 FQNNGV. CDR3 in DNA: TGTGCCAGCAGCTTACACCTCCGGGACAGGGGGCGAAAGACCCAGTACTTC. Protein: CASSLHLRDRGRKTQYF.

The chain has TRBV7-2 and TRBJ2-1; D is undetermined. The ends were cut back, 4 bases at V and 8 bases at J, with 12 bases in the middle. This CDR3 is 13 amino acids long. CDR1 is SGHTA and CDR2 is FQGNSA in the germline V gene. CDR3 in DNA: TGTGCCAGCAGCTCCCCCGGGCCCCATGAGCAGTTCTTC. It translates to CASSSPGPHEQFF.

The chain recombines TRBV7-9 with TRBJ2-7; the match to TRBD2 covers 7 bases. V lost 1 base, J lost 7 bases, and 1 base stayed unmatched. The germline V gene encodes CDR1 SEHNR and CDR2 FQNEAQ (reference sequence). CDR3 size: 12 residues. Here the CDR3 DNA reads TGTGCCAGCAGCTTAGAACTAGCGGAGCAGTACTTC. Translation: CASSLELAEQYF.

The rearrangement uses TRBV19 and TRBJ2-1; D is unclear. Germline-derived CDR1 and CDR2 are LNHDA and SQIVND (reference sequence). Trimming took off 4 bases at V and 1 base at J, with 11 bases between the two ends. The CDR3 has 15 amino acids. Written as DNA, the CDR3 is TGTGCCAGTAGTAATGGGCCAAGTTCCTACAATGAGCAGTTCTTC. This translates into CASSNGPSSYNEQFF.

The rearrangement links TRBV27 to TRBJ1-5; tentative D call: TRBD1 (5 bases). CDR3 size: 15 residues. Trimming removed 4 bases at V and 2 bases at J, with 12 bases between. CDR1 MNHEY and CDR2 SMNVEV come from the germline V gene (reference sequence). CDR3 bases: TGTGCCAGCAGTTCCTCCTGGGGCCGCAATCAGCCCCAGCATTTT. Protein product: CASSSSWGRNQPQHF.

This clone was seen only once. This chain uses TRBV18 with TRBJ2-7, with D possibly matching TRBD1 (6 bases). V lost 6 bases, J lost 5 bases, and 17 bases lay in between. Germline assignment: CDR1 KGHSH and CDR2 LQKENI. The CDR3 covers 14 residues. The CDR3 protein is CASSLQGVRDEQYF. As DNA, the CDR3 is TGTGCCAGCTCGCTACAGGGAGTTCGGGACGAGCAGTACTTC.

The chain has TRBV11-3 and TRBJ2-7; 7 bases match TRBD1. Germline V lookup: CDR1 SGHNT, CDR2 YENEEA. Losses at the gene ends were 3 bases for V and 4 bases for J; bases not matched to a gene: 6. This CDR3 spans 14 amino acids. The DNA of the CDR3 is TGTGCCAGCAGCTTCGGGGACAGCCGTTACGAGCAGTACTTC. Protein: CASSFGDSRYEQYF. Full variable domain (remainder filled in from reference TRBV11-3 and TRBJ2-7): EAGVVQSPRYKIIEKKQPVAFWCNPISGHNTLYWYLQNLGQGPELLIRYENEEAVDDSQLPKDRFSAERLKGVDSTLKIQPAELGDSAVYLCASSFGDSRYEQYFGPGTRLTVT.

The V call is TRBV14, the J call TRBJ2-7, with 7 bases that match TRBD2. The CDR3 has 15 amino acids. Unmatched junction bases numbered 13, after V lost 4 bases and J lost 7 bases. Germline V gene sequence: CDR1 SGHDN, CDR2 FVKESK. The CDR3 loop reads CASSLRGWEGREQYF. For the CDR3, the DNA is TGTGCCAGCAGCCTTCGAGGGTGGGAGGGCCGTGAGCAGTACTTC.

The CDR3 DNA follows: TGTGCCAGCAGGCGCCAACAAGAGACCCAGTACTTC. It translates to CASRRQQETQYF. The chain links TRBV11-2 to TRBJ2-5, with D unresolved. V shed 6 bases and J shed 2 bases, with 7 bases lying between them. This CDR3 spans 12 amino acids. The germline gives CDR1 SGHAT, CDR2 FQNNGV.

This clone was seen only a few times. The genes are TRBV18 and TRBJ1-1; the D gene is possibly TRBD1 (5 bases). The CDR3 loop spans 14 amino acids. In germline, CDR1 is KGHSH, CDR2 LQKENI. The V end lost 6 bases, the J end lost 1 base, and 12 bases lay between the germline ends. CDR3 bases: TGTGCCAGCTCGGGAGGACACCAGAACACTGAAGCTTTCTTT. Translated, it gives CASSGGHQNTEAFF.

The rearrangement joins TRBV4-1 to TRBJ2-1; a weak D match, TRBD2 (6 bases). CDR1 is MGHRA, CDR2 YSYEKL, per germline. The CDR3 runs to 17 residues. Trimming took off 1 base at V and 3 bases at J, with 16 bases between the two ends. CDR3 loop: CASSQGGKRLVYNEQFF. In nucleotides, the CDR3 is TGCGCCAGCAGCCAAGGGGGGAAGAGACTAGTCTACAATGAGCAGTTCTTC.

The V gene is TRBV5-1, the J gene TRBJ2-7, with D perhaps TRBD1 or TRBD2 (5 bases each). This CDR3 contains 14 residues. The germline V and J ends were trimmed by 4 bases and 2 bases, with 13 bases remaining between them. Per the germline V gene, CDR1 is SGHRS and CDR2 is YFSETQ. For the CDR3, the DNA is TGCGCCAGCAGCAAAGGGACGGAGACCTACGAGCAGTACTTC. Translating it yields CASSKGTETYEQYF.

The chain has TRBV29-1 and TRBJ2-7; 7 bases align to TRBD1. The CDR3 has 11 amino acids. Trimming cost V 2 bases and J 13 bases; bases outside gene matches: 8. Germline loops: CDR1 SQVTM, CDR2 ANQGSEA. The CDR3 nucleotides read TGCAGCGTTGAATTAGGGGGCCTTGCCTACTTC. Protein: CSVELGGLAYF.

The chain has TRBV5-5 and TRBJ2-4, with 7 bases that match TRBD1. V was pared by 3 bases and J by 0 bases, with 3 bases of the junction left unmatched. The CDR3 extends over 15 amino acids. Germline V gene sequence: CDR1 SGHKS, CDR2 YYEKEE (reference sequence). CDR3 nucleotides: TGTGCCAGCAGCTCTGGGACAGTAGCCAAAAACATTCAGTACTTC. It specifies CASSSGTVAKNIQYF.

The chain combines TRBV11-2 with TRBJ2-5, with D unclear. The J call is in doubt because the DNA end fits TRBJ2-7 better. CDR3 length equals 14 residues. Germline CDR1 reads SGHAT; CDR2 reads FQNNGV. This CDR3 reads CASSLEFQTYEQYF. Here the CDR3 DNA reads TGTGCCAGCAGCTTAGAGTTCCAAACGTACGAGCAGTACTTC.

The rearrangement joins TRBV7-3 to TRBJ2-1; D call uncertain. V was clipped by 5 bases and J by 4 bases, with 12 bases between them. Looked up from germline, CDR1 is SGHTA and CDR2 is FQGTGA. The CDR3 has 14 amino acids. CDR3 loop: CASSTQLGYNEQFF. Written as DNA, the CDR3 is TGTGCCAGCAGCACCCAGCTGGGGTACAATGAGCAGTTCTTC.

J is TRBJ2-5 and V is TRBV5-6; 8 positions match TRBD1. TRBJ2-7 explains the end of the DNA better; the J call may be wrong. The germline gives CDR1 SGHDT, CDR2 YYEEEE. CDR3 length equals 15 residues. The CDR3 spells CASNAPGQVPSEQYF. In nucleotides, the CDR3 is TGTGCCAGCAACGCGCCGGGACAGGTCCCTTCCGAGCAGTACTTC.

This chain uses TRBV28 with TRBJ2-7; 10 bases are a match to TRBD2. Germline CDR1 and CDR2: MDHEN and SYDVKM. The CDR3 contains 14 residues. V shed 6 bases, J shed 4 bases, and the junction held 6 bases outside the gene matches. The CDR3 DNA reads as TGTGCCAGCAGCCTTAGCGGGAGGTGGTACGAGCAGTACTTC. Its protein is CASSLSGRWYEQYF.

This chain uses TRBV21-1 with TRBJ2-3. TRBV21-1 constitutes a pseudogene. This CDR3 spans 16 amino acids. The CDR3 sequence is CASSKEAGASTDTQYF. CDR3 coding DNA: TGTGCCAGCAGCAAAGAGGCAGGAGCTAGCACAGATACGCAGTATTTT.